These 21 T cell receptor beta chains share one sample of origin, sequenced in a study of read filtering for tumor transcriptome and immune sequencing. From about 0.4 ug of RNA, a library with molecular barcoded alpha/delta and beta/gamma adaptors was made. MiXCR was run by TCRdb on the reads, yielding one entry per CDR3 protein. Here the sample spans 40,000 or so distinct CDR3 sequences, about 12% being singletons. The material sequenced was a population of CD138-negative cells sorted from bone marrow. The source is a donor at least 40 years old with multiple myeloma.

Comments on this clonotype: A much larger clone lies one base from this, so it may be a read error. The genes are TRBV30 and TRBJ1-5; maybe TRBD1 (6 bases). This CDR3 has 16 residues. V was pared by 2 bases and J by 6 bases, with 20 bases between. In germline, CDR1 is GTSNPN, CDR2 SVGIG (reference sequence). The CDR3 nucleotides read TGTGCCTGGAGTCAAAAACTAGGGGGGAGTCTTCAGCCCCAGCATTTT. This translates into CAWSQKLGGSLQPQHF.

In its sample, this clonotype was seen many times. This chain joins TRBV20-1 and TRBJ1-1; D unresolved. The CDR3 extends over 13 amino acids. V lost 0 bases to trimming and J lost 7 bases, with 12 bases between them. CDR1 and CDR2 (germline): DFQATT, SNEGSKA (reference sequence). The CDR3: CSARDALGGEAFF. The CDR3 DNA is TGCAGTGCTAGAGATGCTTTAGGAGGTGAAGCTTTCTTT.

Regarding this clonotype: Sequence at one end of the junction differs from germline and may be a read error. V usage is TRBV28 and J usage is TRBJ1-5; D is unresolved. The CDR3 length is 13 residues. CDR1 is MDHEN, CDR2 SYDVKM, per germline. CDR3 DNA sequence: TGTGCCAGCGGTTTAGACGCCAATCAGCCCCCGCATTTT. Translated: CASGLDANQPPHF.

This clonotype came up many times. The rearrangement links TRBV27 to TRBJ2-1; TRBD2 is a possible D gene (6 bases). The V gene's germline CDR1 is MNHEY and CDR2 SMNVEV (reference sequence). The CDR3 consists of 15 residues. Trimming pared 6 bases from V and 0 bases from J, leaving 12 bases between. CDR3 in DNA: TGTGCCAGCAGGGCGGGACTTCCCTCCTACAATGAGCAGTTCTTC. It is translated as CASRAGLPSYNEQFF.

This clonotype is deemed large. The chain carries TRBV11-2 and TRBJ2-6; the D gene is possibly TRBD2 (6 bases). This CDR3 has 16 residues. V lost 1 base and J lost 2, with 9 bases in between. Germline V CDR1 and CDR2: SGHAT, FQNNGV. CDR3 protein: CASSLVGGTGANVLTF. The CDR3 bases are TGTGCCAGCAGCTTAGTGGGGGGTACTGGGGCCAACGTCCTGACTTTC.

This clonotype has at least ten counts. The V gene is TRBV18, the J gene TRBJ2-3; D call uncertain. In germline, CDR1 is KGHSH, CDR2 LQKENI. The germline V and J ends were trimmed by 0 bases and 2 bases, with 6 bases remaining between them. CDR3 length equals 14 residues. CDR3 sequence (DNA): TGTGCCAGCTCACCACCGGTACCCACAGATACGCAGTATTTT. Translating it yields CASSPPVPTDTQYF.

This clonotype was observed many times. This chain uses TRBV11-2 with TRBJ2-3, with 9 bases identical to TRBD2. Trimming removed 4 bases from V and 2 bases from J; junction bases left unmatched: 7. CDR1 and CDR2 from the germline V gene are SGHAT and FQNNGV. This CDR3 has 16 residues. The CDR3 nucleotides read TGTGCCAGCAGCTCCATTAGCGGGGGAGTCACAGATACGCAGTATTTT. Amino acids: CASSSISGGVTDTQYF.

Details on this clonotype: A read error is possible here, since a much larger clone lies one base away. V is TRBV20-1 and J is TRBJ2-2; 7 bases line up with TRBD1. The CDR3 has 14 amino acids. Per the germline V gene, CDR1 is DFQATT and CDR2 is SNEGSKA (reference sequence). The CDR3 here is CSAPGQPNNGELFF. The CDR3 coding sequence is TGCAGTGCGCCGGGACAGCCGAACAACGGGGAGCTGTTTTTT.

This clonotype was observed a few times. V is TRBV7-8 and J is TRBJ2-5, with D tentatively TRBD2 (5 bases). This CDR3 is built from 14 residues. V lost 4 bases and J 6 bases, leaving 15 bases between the germline ends. The V gene's germline CDR1 is SGHVS and CDR2 FQNEAQ. The CDR3 here is CASSSSGSAQTQYF. The CDR3 DNA follows: TGTGCCAGCAGCTCCTCGGGTAGCGCGCAGACCCAGTACTTC.

This clonotype showed up just a few times. The V and J genes are TRBV6-6 and TRBJ2-7; D may correspond to TRBD1 or TRBD2 (6 bases each). The germline gives CDR1 MNHNY, CDR2 SVGAGI (reference sequence). This CDR3 spans 13 amino acids. Trimming left V 10 bases short and J 3 bases short, with 16 bases between. The CDR3 bases are TGTGCCACGTTCGCGGGACACAGCTACGAGCAGTACTTC. It encodes CATFAGHSYEQYF.

At least ten counts were recorded for this clonotype. Written as DNA, the CDR3 is TGTGCCAGCAGGGGGACAGGGGCTGGCAATCAGCCCCAGCATTTT. It translates to CASRGTGAGNQPQHF. V is TRBV28 and J is TRBJ1-5, with 10 bases lining up with TRBD1. This CDR3 region has 15 residues. V trimming: 6 bases; J trimming: 2 bases; junction bases outside the gene matches: 4. From germline, CDR1 is MDHEN and CDR2 SYDVKM. The full variable domain, its missing parts supplied by reference TRBV28 and TRBJ1-5, is DVKVTQSSRYLVKRTGEKVFLECVQDMDHENMFWYRQDPGLGLRLIYFSYDVKMKEKGDIPEGYSVSREKKERFSLILESASTNQTSMYLCASRGTGAGNQPQHFGDGTRLSIL.

This clonotype was detected many times. CDR3 sequence (DNA): TGTGCCAGCAGCTTGACAGGGGGCACCGGGGAGCTGTTTTTT. Translating it yields CASSLTGGTGELFF. The chain employs TRBV5-5 and TRBJ2-2; 8 bases match TRBD1. The CDR3 spans 14 residues. The V segment lost 1 base and the J segment 4 bases; nucleotides outside the gene matches: 0. The germline gives CDR1 SGHKS, CDR2 YYEKEE (reference sequence). The full variable domain, with the rest looked up from reference TRBV5-5 and TRBJ2-2, is DAGVTQSPTHLIKTRGQQVTLRCSPISGHKSVSWYQQVLGQGPQFIFQYYEKEERGRGNFPDRFSARQFPNYSSELNVNALLLGDSALYLCASSLTGGTGELFFGEGSRLTVL.

This clonotype was recorded at least ten times. J is TRBJ1-1 and V is TRBV12-3 or TRBV12-4, with D uncertain. Between the trimmed V and J ends, which lost 4 bases and 1 base, there was a span of 10 bases. The CDR3 contains 14 residues. CDR3 in amino acids: CASSWRLGNTEAFF. CDR3 in DNA: TGTGCCAGCAGTTGGAGACTGGGGAACACTGAAGCTTTCTTT.

At least ten counts were recorded for this clonotype. The chain employs TRBV7-2 and TRBJ2-1; D perhaps matches TRBD1 (6 bases). The CDR3 covers 15 residues. Germline values: CDR1 SGHTA, CDR2 FQGNSA. The V end was cut by 5 bases, the J end by 9 bases, with 20 bases between. CDR3 in amino acids: CASSVGLLTGGEQFF. For the CDR3, the DNA is TGTGCCAGCAGCGTAGGCCTCCTGACAGGAGGTGAGCAGTTCTTC.

Ten or more counts support this clonotype. J is TRBJ2-5 and V is TRBV7-2; D remains unclear. CDR1 is SGHTA and CDR2 is FQGNSA in the germline V gene. V lost 5 bases, J lost 7 bases, and 17 bases lay in between. This CDR3 has 14 amino acids. CDR3 DNA sequence: TGTGCCAGCAGCGGTGACACCCGGAAGGGGACCCAGTACTTC. Protein sequence: CASSGDTRKGTQYF.

There are many counts of this clonotype. J is TRBJ1-2 and V is TRBV4-1, with 7 bases aligning to TRBD1. Germline V gene lookup returns CDR1 MGHRA and CDR2 YSYEKL. The CDR3 extends over 13 amino acids. V shed 4 bases, J shed 7 bases, and the junction held 6 bases outside the gene matches. The CDR3 sequence: CASSPLRGLGYTF. Written as DNA, the CDR3 is TGCGCCAGCAGCCCACTTAGGGGGCTTGGCTACACCTTC.

The chain joins TRBV21-1 to TRBJ1-1; the table's D call of TRBD1 was not tested on the DNA. TRBV21-1 is termed a pseudogene. The CDR3 runs to 14 residues. Written as DNA, the CDR3 is TGTGCCAGCAGCAAAAGGCAGGGGGCAATTGAAGCTTTCTTT. Encoded protein: CASSKRQGAIEAFF.

This clonotype was seen just once. This may be a read error: a much more frequent sequence differs by one nucleotide. The chain combines TRBV2 with TRBJ2-5, with a weak D call TRBD1 (5 bases). The CDR3 has 14 residues. In germline, CDR1 is SNHLY, CDR2 FYNNEI. The DNA for the CDR3 is TGTGCCAGCACCCCTGGACATTTCCAAGAGACCCAGCACTTC. This encodes CASTPGHFQETQHF. Full variable domain (outside the CDR3, taken from reference TRBV2 and TRBJ2-5): EPEVTQTPSHQVTQMGQEVILRCVPISNHLYFYWYRQILGQKVEFLVSFYNNEISEKSEIFDDQFSVERPDGSNFTLKIRSTKLEDSAMYFCASTPGHFQETQHFGPGTRLLVL.

This clonotype was recorded many times. CDR3 nucleotides: TGCAGTGCTGACAGGGGGTACGGATCCGGGGAGCTGTTTTTT. It is translated as CSADRGYGSGELFF. This chain links TRBV20-1 with TRBJ2-2, with 9 nucleotides matching TRBD1. V lost 5 bases to trimming and J lost 6 bases; unmatched junction nucleotides: 7. The CDR3 length is 14 residues. The germline CDR1 and CDR2 sequences are DFQATT and SNEGSKA (reference sequence).

Ten or more counts support this clonotype. The genes are TRBV28 and TRBJ2-2; D is ambiguous. Germline V gene sequence: CDR1 MDHEN, CDR2 SYDVKM. The CDR3 has 14 residues. V lost 0 bases and J 7 bases, leaving 9 bases between the germline ends. In nucleotides, the CDR3 is TGTGCCAGCAGTTTATGGAGAGTGAACGGGGAGCTGTTTTTT. Protein product: CASSLWRVNGELFF. Together with reference TRBV28 and TRBJ2-2, the CDR3 gives the full variable domain: DVKVTQSSRYLVKRTGEKVFLECVQDMDHENMFWYRQDPGLGLRLIYFSYDVKMKEKGDIPEGYSVSREKKERFSLILESASTNQTSMYLCASSLWRVNGELFFGEGSRLTVL.

This clonotype has ten or more counts. The chain employs TRBV10-3 and TRBJ2-7; possibly TRBD1 for D (5 bases). Germline assignment: CDR1 ENHRY and CDR2 SYGVKD. Trimming took 8 bases from V and 0 from J, leaving 11 bases between them. CDR3 length: 13 residues. The CDR3 DNA sequence: TGTGCCATCCAAGAGACAGACTCCTACGAGCAGTACTTC. Translation gives CAIQETDSYEQYF.